This T cell receptor beta chain appears in the sequencing data of a study of T cell responses to AZD1222 COVID-19 vaccine. Study observations and caveats: Unmutated variant regions reportedly attract nearly half of all spike-specific TCRs.

Using immunoSEQ multiplex PCR, the repertoire was profiled, and TCRdb retains in-frame clones only, with some absent. The data contain fewer than 130,000 clones, about 94% of them singletons. A remark on this clone: Its antigen is currently unknown.

Sequenced material: peripheral blood, taken on day 0 of AZD1222 vaccination. This clonotype was obtained from an adult in good health.

CDR3 sequence reads: CASSLEGGGHNEQFF. DNA for the CDR3: TGCGCCAGCAGCTTGGAGGGGGGCGGACACAATGAGCAGTTCTTC. This chain links TRBV5-1 with TRBJ2-1; either TRBD1 or TRBD2 may supply D (6 bases each). CDR1 SGHRS and CDR2 YFSETQ come from the germline V gene. V dropped 0 bases and J dropped 5 bases, with 12 bases sitting between them. This CDR3 has 15 residues.